This TCR beta chain stems from a study of blood T cell repertoires in COVID-19. Study details: Collection of acute and convalescent COVID-19 samples took place in the United States, Italy and Spain. Nucleic acid was either cDNA or gDNA, and it came from T cells, B-cell-depleted T cells, or PBMCs.

Enrolment of Seattle patients took place during active infection, and they were followed longitudinally. Trimming took 1 base from V and 4 from J; bases not matched to a gene: 4. This CDR3 comprises 16 residues. CDR1 is LNHDA and CDR2 is SQIVND in the germline V gene (reference sequence). In the original processing: Scientists estimated how many nucleated cells there were by amplifying reference gene primers. TCRdb keeps only in-frame clones here, not all; method: immunoSEQ multiplex PCR. Clone size and the V and J calls come from that table; the DNA yielded D and trimming. The table shows around 470,000 clones, with nearly 90% occurring only once. A single count supports this clone.

The sample consisted of peripheral blood. The gene calls are TRBV19 and TRBJ2-1; 10 nucleotides line up with TRBD2. The clonotype comes from a young man with COVID-19, enrolled during active disease. The CDR3 protein is CASSIVASGGYNEQFF. CDR3 coding DNA: TGTGCCAGTAGTATAGTCGCTAGCGGGGGTTACAATGAGCAGTTCTTC.